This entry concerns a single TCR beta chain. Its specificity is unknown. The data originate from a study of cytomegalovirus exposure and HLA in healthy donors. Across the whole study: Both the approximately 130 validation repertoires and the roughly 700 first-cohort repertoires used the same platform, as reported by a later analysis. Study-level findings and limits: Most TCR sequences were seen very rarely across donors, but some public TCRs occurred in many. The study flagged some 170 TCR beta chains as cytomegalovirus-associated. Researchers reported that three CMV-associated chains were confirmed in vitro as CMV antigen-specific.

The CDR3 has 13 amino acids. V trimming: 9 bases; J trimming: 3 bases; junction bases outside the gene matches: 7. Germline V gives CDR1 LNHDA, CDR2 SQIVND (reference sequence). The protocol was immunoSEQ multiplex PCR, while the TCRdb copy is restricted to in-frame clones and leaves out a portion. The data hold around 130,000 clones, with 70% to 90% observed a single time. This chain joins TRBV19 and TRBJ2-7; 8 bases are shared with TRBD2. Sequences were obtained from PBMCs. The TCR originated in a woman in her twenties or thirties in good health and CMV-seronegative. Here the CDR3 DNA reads TGTGCCAGCGGGAGGGGGGATGACTACGAGCAGTACTTC. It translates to CASGRGDDYEQYF.